This TCR beta chain was retrieved from a study of shared clonotypes between healthy human individuals. The method was immunoSEQ multiplex PCR; TCRdb's version includes in-frame clones alone and lacks a portion of them. The table lists a few million clones, about 92% of them singletons. This clone was found once. The ends were cut back, 8 bases at V and 9 bases at J, with 22 bases in the middle. This CDR3 comprises 14 residues. Germline V gene data show CDR1 as MNHNS and CDR2 as SASEGT. Sequencing was performed on naive CD4+ T cells from PBMCs. Noted subset: CD45RA+ positively selected. V and J are TRBV6-1 and TRBJ1-1; no clear D gene. This receptor was identified in a man aged 18-30 years in good health. Some clones in this sample may be carry-over from other donors' samples. CDR3 coding DNA: TGTGCCAGCGCGGAGGGAGGTCCCCTGAAGCAAGCTTTCTTT. This translates into CASAEGGPLKQAFF.